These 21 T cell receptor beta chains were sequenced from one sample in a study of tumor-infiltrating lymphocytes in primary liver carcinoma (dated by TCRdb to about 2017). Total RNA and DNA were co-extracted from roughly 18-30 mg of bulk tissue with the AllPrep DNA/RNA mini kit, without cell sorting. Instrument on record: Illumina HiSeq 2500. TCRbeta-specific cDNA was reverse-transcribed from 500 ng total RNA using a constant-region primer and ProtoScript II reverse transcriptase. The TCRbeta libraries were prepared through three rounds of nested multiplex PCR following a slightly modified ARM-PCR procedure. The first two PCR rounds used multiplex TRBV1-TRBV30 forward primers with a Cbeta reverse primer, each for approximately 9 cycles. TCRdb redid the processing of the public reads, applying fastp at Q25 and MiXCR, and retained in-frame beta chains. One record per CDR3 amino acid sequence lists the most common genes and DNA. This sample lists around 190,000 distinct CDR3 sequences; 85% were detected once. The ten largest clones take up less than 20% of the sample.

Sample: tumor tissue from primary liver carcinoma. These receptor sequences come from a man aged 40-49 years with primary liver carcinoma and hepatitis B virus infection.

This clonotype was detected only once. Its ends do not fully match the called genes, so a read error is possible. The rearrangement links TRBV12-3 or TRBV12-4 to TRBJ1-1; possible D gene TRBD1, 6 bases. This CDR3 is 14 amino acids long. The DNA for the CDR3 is TGTGCCAGCAGAAGACGTCGGGGGCCGGCTGAAGCTTCCTTT. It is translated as CASRRRRGPAEASF.

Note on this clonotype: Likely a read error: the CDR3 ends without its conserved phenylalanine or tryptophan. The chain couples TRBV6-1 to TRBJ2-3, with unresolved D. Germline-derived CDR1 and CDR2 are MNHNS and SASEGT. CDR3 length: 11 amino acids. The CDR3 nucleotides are TGTGTCAGCAGTCAAACAGATACGCAGTATTAT. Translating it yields CVSSQTDTQYY.

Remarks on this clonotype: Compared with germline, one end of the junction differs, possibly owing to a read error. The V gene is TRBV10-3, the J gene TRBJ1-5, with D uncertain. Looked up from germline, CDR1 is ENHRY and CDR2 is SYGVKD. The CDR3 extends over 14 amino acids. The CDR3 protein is CVISLEVSNQPQHF. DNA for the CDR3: TGTGTCATCAGTTTAGAGGTTAGCAATCAGCCCCAGCATTTC.

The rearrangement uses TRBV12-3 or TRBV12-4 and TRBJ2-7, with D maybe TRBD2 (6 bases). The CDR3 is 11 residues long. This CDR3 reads CVSSGFYEQYF. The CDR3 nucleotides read TGTGTCAGTAGCGGTTTCTACGAGCAGTACTTC.

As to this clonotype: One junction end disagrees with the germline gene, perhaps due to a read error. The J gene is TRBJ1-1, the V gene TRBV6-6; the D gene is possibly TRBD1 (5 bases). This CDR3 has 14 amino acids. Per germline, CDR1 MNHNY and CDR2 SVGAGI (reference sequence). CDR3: CAVGRGFQNTESFF. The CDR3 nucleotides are TGTGCAGTGGGACGCGGGTTTCAGAACACTGAATCTTTCTTT.

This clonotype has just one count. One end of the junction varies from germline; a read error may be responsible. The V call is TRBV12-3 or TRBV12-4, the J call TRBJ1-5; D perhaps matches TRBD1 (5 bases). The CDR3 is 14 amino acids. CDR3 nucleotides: TGTGCTAGCAGTTTCAGGGCGTCGGGACAGCCCCAGCATTTT. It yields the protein CASSFRASGQPQHF.

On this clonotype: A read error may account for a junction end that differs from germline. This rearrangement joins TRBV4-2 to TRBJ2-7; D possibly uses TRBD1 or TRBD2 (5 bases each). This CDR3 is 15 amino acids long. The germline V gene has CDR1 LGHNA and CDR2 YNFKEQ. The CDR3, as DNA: TGTGCCAACAGCCGAGATAAGGGGAGCGACTACGAGCAGTACTTC. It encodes CANSRDKGSDYEQYF.

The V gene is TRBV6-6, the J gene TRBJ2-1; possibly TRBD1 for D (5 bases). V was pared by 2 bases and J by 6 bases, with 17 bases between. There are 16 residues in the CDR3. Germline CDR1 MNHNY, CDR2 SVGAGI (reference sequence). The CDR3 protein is CASSYQGVGSGNEQFF. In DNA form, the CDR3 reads TGTGCCAGCAGTTACCAGGGCGTGGGGTCCGGCAATGAGCAGTTCTTC.

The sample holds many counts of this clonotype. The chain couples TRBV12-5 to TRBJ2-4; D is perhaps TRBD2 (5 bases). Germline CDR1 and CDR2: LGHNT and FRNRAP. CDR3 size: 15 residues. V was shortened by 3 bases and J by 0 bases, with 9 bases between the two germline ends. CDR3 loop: CASGLRGLAKNIQYF. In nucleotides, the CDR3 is TGTGCTAGTGGTTTAAGAGGGTTAGCCAAAAACATTCAGTACTTC.

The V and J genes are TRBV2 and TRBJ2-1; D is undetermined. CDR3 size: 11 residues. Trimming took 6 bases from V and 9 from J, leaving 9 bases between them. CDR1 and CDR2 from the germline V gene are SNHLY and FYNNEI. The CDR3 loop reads CASSGQSEQFF. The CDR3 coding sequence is TGTGCCAGCAGCGGGCAGTCTGAGCAGTTCTTC.

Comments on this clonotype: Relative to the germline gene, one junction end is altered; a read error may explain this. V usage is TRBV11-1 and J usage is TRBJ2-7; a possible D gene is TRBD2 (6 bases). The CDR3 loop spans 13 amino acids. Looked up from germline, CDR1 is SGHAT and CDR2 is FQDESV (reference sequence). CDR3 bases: TGTGCCCGCAGCTCCTCGCGGGATGGCGAGCAGTACTTT. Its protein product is CARSSSRDGEQYF.

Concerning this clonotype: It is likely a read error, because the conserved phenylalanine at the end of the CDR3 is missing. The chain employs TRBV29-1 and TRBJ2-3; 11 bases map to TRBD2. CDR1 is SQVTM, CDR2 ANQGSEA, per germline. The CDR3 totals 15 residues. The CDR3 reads CIVSGTSGRGDTQYL. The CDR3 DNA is TGCATCGTCTCCGGGACTAGCGGTCGAGGAGATACGCAGTATCTT.

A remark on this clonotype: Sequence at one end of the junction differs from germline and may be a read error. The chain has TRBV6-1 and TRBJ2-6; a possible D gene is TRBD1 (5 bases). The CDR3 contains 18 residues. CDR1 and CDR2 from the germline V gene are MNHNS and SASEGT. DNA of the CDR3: TGTGCCAGCAGTGGATACAGAGGTCTTACCTCTGGGGCCAACGCCCTGACTTTC. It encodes CASSGYRGLTSGANALTF.

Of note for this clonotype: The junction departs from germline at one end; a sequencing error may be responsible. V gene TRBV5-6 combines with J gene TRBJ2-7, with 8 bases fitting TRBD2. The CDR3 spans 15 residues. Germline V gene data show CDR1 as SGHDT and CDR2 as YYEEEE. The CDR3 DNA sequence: TGTGCCAGCAGCTCTAGGGCACTAGCGGAATACGATCAGTACTTC. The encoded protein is CASSSRALAEYDQYF.

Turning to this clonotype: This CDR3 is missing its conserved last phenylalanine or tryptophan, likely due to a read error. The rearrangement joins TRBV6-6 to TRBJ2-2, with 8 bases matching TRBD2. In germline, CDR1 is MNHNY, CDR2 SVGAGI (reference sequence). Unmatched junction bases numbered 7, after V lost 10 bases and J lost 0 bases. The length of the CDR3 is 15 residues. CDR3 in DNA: TGTGCCAACACTACAGCGGGGGCGAACACCGGGGAGCTGTTTTCT. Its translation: CANTTAGANTGELFS.

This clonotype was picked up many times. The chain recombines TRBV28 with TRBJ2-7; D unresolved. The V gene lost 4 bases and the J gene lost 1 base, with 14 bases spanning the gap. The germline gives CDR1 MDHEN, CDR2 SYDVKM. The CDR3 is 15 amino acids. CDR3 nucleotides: TGTGCCAGCAGTTCCCCCGGACGTGAATCCTACGAGCAGTACTTC. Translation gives CASSSPGRESYEQYF.

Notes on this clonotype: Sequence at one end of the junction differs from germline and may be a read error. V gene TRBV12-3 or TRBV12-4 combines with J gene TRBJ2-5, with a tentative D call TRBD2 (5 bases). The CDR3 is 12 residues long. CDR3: CVSRLARETQYF. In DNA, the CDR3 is TGTGTCAGCAGATTAGCGCGGGAGACCCAGTACTTC.

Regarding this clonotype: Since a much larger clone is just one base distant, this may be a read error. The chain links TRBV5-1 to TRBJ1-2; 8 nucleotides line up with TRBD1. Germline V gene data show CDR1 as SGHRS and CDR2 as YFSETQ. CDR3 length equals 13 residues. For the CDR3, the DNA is TGCACCAGCAGCTTGGACAGGGTAAAGGGCTACACCTTC. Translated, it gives CTSSLDRVKGYTF. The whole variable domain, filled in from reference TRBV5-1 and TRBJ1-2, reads KAGVTQTPRYLIKTRGQQVTLSCSPISGHRSVSWYQQTPGQGLQFLFEYFSETQRNKGNFPGRFSGRQFSNSRSEMNVSTLELGDSALYLCTSSLDRVKGYTFGSGTRLTVV.

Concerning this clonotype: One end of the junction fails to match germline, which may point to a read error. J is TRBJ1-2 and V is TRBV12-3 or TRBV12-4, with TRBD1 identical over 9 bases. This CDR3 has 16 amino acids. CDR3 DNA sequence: TGTGCCATCAGTTTCCTCTACAGGGGGCCAGACTATGGCTACATCTTC. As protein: CAISFLYRGPDYGYIF.

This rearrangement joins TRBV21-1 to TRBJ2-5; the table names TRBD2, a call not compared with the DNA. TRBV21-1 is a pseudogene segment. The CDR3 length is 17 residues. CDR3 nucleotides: TGTGTCAGCAGCAAACCTCGTGCGGGGAGGGCCCAAGAGACCCAGTACTTC. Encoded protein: CVSSKPRAGRAQETQYF.

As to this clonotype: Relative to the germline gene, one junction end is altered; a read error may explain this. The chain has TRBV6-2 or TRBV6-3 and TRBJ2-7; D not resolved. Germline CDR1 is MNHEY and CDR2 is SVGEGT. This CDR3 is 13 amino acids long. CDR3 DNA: TGTGCCAGCAGTTACGATGTACCCTGCGAGCACTACTTC. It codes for CASSYDVPCEHYF.